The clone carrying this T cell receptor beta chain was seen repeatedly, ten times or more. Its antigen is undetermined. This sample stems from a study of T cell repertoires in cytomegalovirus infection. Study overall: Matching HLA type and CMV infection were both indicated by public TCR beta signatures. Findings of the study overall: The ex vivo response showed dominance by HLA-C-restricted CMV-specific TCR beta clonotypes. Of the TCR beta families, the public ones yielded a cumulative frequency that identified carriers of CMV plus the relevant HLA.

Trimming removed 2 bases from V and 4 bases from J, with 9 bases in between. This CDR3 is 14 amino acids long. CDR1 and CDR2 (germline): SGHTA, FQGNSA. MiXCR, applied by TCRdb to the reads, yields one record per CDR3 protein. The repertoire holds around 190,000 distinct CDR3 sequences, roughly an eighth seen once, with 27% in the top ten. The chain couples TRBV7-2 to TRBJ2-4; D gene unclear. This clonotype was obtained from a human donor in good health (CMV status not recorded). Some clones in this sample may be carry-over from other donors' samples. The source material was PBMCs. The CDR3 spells CASSLRARKNIQYF. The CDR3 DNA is TGTGCCAGCAGCTTAAGGGCTAGGAAAAACATTCAGTACTTC.